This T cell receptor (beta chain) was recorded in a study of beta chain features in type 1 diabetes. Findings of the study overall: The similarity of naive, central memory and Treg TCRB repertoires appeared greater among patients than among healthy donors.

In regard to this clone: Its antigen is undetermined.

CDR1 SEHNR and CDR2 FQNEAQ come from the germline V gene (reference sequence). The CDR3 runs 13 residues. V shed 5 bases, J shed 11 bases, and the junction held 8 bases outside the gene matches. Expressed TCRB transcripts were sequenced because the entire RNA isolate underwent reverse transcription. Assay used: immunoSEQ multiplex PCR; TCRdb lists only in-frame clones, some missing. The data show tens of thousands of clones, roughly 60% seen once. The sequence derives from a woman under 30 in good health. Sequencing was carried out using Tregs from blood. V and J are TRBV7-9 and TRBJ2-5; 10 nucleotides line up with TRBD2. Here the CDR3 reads CASSTTSGDGQYF. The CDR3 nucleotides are TGTGCCAGCAGCACCACTAGCGGGGACGGGCAGTACTTC.